This T cell receptor (beta chain) was identified during a study of blood T cells in healthy people across ages. Study-wide results and caveats: Observed TCR beta diversity per million T cells went down as age went up. This fall followed a roughly linear course with age. The study found more naive CD4+ cells and higher diversity in long-lived than aged donors.

Trimming cost V 6 bases and J 2 bases; bases outside gene matches: 7. This CDR3 contains 16 residues. The germline V gene has CDR1 MGHRA and CDR2 YSYEKL. Ten or more counts support this clonotype. Antigen: not known. A second PCR, run for about 6 to 11 cycles, used a sample-barcoded 5' primer plus a J-beta primer mix. Each cDNA molecule carried a tag from a template-switch adaptor that contained 12 random nucleotides. TCRdb reprocessed the 5' RACE reads with MiXCR, giving one entry per CDR3 protein. Of approximately 900,000 distinct CDR3 sequences listed, under 50% were seen once; the top ten hold around an eighth.

The specimen was blood. The origin of this receptor is a young man in good health. The chain recombines TRBV4-1 with TRBJ2-1, with 10 bases fitting TRBD2. The CDR3 region has the DNA TGCGCCAGCAGTCTCTCTAGCGGGGGAGCCTACAATGAGCAGTTCTTC. This gives the protein CASSLSSGGAYNEQFF.